This T cell receptor (beta chain) stems from a study of blood T cells in healthy people across ages. Overall study findings and caveats: Underestimates were what the diversity estimates from one million T cells were considered to be.

Germline CDR1 reads SGDLS; CDR2 reads YYNGEE. The CDR3 spans 15 residues. The amount of total RNA extracted per sample was at least 5 micrograms. A remark on this clonotype: Its cognate antigen is unknown.

A second PCR, run for about 6 to 11 cycles, used a sample-barcoded 5' primer plus a J-beta primer mix. From the 5' RACE reads, TCRdb called clonotypes with MiXCR, one entry per CDR3 protein. The data show about 1 million distinct CDR3 sequences, with around 25% seen just once and around 0.75% held by the top ten. The sample also formed part of further work on T cells of mothers and their children. That source reports: The study recruited a few healthy Caucasian mothers and their six children as donors.

Specimen: blood. The J gene is TRBJ2-1, the V gene TRBV9, with TRBD1 identical over 9 bases. Near its end, the DNA agrees better with TRBJ2-7, so the J call may be wrong. This TCR derives from a girl aged 2 to 9 in good health. CDR3: CASSRMDRGGDEQYF. As DNA, the CDR3 is TGTGCCAGCAGCCGAATGGACAGGGGAGGGGACGAGCAGTACTTC.